This T cell receptor (beta chain) was sequenced for a study of OX40 agonist ivuxolimab in advanced cancers. Data came from immunoSEQ multiplex PCR; TCRdb stores just in-frame clones and leaves some out. The data show approximately 82,000 clones, with 80% to 95% seen just once and around 0.7% held by the top ten. This clone occurred once. This CDR3 spans 14 amino acids. V was shortened by 1 base and J by 7 bases, with 12 bases between the two germline ends. Germline V gene data show CDR1 as SGHDN and CDR2 as FVKESK. The material sequenced was CD4+ or CD8+ T cells sorted from blood, taken in a trial of the OX40 agonist ivuxolimab. The TCR sequence derives from an adult with an advanced solid tumor such as melanoma, head and neck, liver or kidney cancer. The V gene is TRBV14, the J gene TRBJ2-3, with a possible D match to TRBD2 (7 bases). The chain's CDR3 is CASSQVRGPNTQYF. The CDR3 DNA is TGTGCCAGCAGCCAAGTGCGGGGGCCTAATACGCAGTATTTT.